The next 6 T cell receptor beta chains were all read from a single sample in a study of blood T cell repertoires in COVID-19. Clones were sequenced by immunoSEQ multiplex PCR, and TCRdb holds only the in-frame ones, with some missing. The data contain about 230,000 clones, about 80% of them singletons. Source material: peripheral blood. These receptor sequences come from a woman aged 50 to 60 with acute or convalescent COVID-19.

The gene calls are TRBV5-1 and TRBJ1-2; tentative D call: TRBD1 (6 bases). Trimming cost V 4 bases and J 8 bases, with 21 bases left between them. The CDR3 is 15 residues long. Germline V gives CDR1 SGHRS, CDR2 YFSETQ. The CDR3 here is CASSKSDRLQGGYTF. The CDR3 nucleotides read TGCGCCAGCAGCAAATCGGACAGACTCCAGGGGGGCTACACCTTC.

The CDR3, as DNA: TGTGCCAGCAGCCAACTCAATCAGCCCCAGCATTTT. Its translation: CASSQLNQPQHF. The chain recombines TRBV3-1 (or the pseudogene TRBV3-2) with TRBJ1-5; D remains unclear. V was trimmed by 2 bases and J by 3 bases, leaving 2 bases between them. This CDR3 spans 12 amino acids. Germline loops: CDR1 LGHDT, CDR2 YNNKEL (reference sequence).

This clone was seen a single time. The chain has TRBV29-1 and TRBJ2-3; tentatively, D is TRBD2 (6 bases). The CDR3 is 17 residues long. Per the germline V gene, CDR1 is SQVTM and CDR2 is ANQGSEA. V was cut by 3 bases and J by 4 bases, with 23 bases left in between. The CDR3: CSVEKVRYGGGADTQYF. The CDR3 nucleotides are TGCAGCGTTGAGAAAGTACGCTACGGGGGAGGCGCAGATACGCAGTATTTT.

This clone has more than one count but fewer than ten. The chain recombines TRBV14 with TRBJ2-2, with 9 positions matching TRBD2. The J segment lost 6 bases and the V segment lost 2 bases, leaving 4 bases of the junction unmatched. The germline gives CDR1 SGHDN, CDR2 FVKESK. The CDR3 loop spans 15 amino acids. This CDR3 is CASSQMGLASGELFF. CDR3 nucleotides: TGTGCCAGCAGCCAAATGGGACTAGCTTCCGGGGAGCTGTTTTTT.

In nucleotides, the CDR3 is TGCGCCAGCAGCCGTCAAGCGGGGGGCAACTACGAGCAGTACTTC. It translates to CASSRQAGGNYEQYF. The chain has TRBV4-1 and TRBJ2-7; 9 nucleotides agree with TRBD2. The CDR3 runs to 15 residues. The junction had 7 bases not matched to a gene; V was cut back by 4 bases and J by 3 bases. The germline V gene encodes CDR1 MGHRA and CDR2 YSYEKL.

This chain links TRBV30 with TRBJ1-5, with D perhaps matching TRBD1 (6 bases). The germline V and J ends were trimmed by 2 bases and 7 bases, with 15 bases remaining between them. The CDR3 consists of 14 residues. Germline lookup yields CDR1 GTSNPN and CDR2 SVGIG (reference sequence). CDR3 sequence reads: CAWSSLQGTQPQHF. The CDR3 DNA sequence: TGTGCCTGGAGTTCACTACAGGGAACACAGCCCCAGCATTTT.